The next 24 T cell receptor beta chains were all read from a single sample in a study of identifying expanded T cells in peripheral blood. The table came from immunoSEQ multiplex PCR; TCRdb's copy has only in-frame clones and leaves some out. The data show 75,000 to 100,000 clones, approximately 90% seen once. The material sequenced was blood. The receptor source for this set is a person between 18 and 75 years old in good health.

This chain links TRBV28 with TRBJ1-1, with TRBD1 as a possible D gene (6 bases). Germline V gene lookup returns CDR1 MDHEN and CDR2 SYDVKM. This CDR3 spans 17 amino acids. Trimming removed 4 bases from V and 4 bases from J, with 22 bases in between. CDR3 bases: TGTGCCAGCAGTTCCCCGCGGGACACCCAATCAGGCACTGAAGCTTTCTTT. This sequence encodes CASSSPRDTQSGTEAFF.

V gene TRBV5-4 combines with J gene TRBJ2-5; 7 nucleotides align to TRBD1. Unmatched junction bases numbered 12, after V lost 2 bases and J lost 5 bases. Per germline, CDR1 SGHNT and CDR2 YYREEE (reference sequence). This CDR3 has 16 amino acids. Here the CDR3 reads CASSLYYRDSRETQYF. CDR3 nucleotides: TGTGCCAGCAGCTTATACTACCGGGACAGCCGGGAGACCCAGTACTTC.

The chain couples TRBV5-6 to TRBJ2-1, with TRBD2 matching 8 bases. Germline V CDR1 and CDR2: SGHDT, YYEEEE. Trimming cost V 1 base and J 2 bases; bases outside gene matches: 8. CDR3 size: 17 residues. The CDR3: CASSLLSGGAAYNEQFF. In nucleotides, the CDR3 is TGTGCCAGCAGCTTGCTCTCCGGGGGGGCCGCCTACAATGAGCAGTTCTTC.

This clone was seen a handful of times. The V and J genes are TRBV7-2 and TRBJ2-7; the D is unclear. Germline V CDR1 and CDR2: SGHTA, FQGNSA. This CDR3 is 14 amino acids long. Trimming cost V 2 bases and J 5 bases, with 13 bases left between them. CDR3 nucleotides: TGTGCCAGCAGCTTAACGCCTTCGGTCCACGAGCAGTACTTC. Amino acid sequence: CASSLTPSVHEQYF.

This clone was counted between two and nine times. CDR3 in amino acids: CASIAKAGNTIYF. The CDR3 nucleotides are TGTGCCAGCATTGCTAAGGCTGGAAACACCATATATTTT. The chain is built from TRBV28 and TRBJ1-3; D is uncertain. The ends were cut back, 7 bases at V and 2 bases at J, with 9 bases in the middle. The germline gives CDR1 MDHEN, CDR2 SYDVKM. This CDR3 has 13 residues.

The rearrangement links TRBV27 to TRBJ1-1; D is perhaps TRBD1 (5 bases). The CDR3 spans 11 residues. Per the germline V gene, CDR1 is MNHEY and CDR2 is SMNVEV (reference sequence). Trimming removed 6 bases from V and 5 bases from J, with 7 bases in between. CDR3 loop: CASRGRTEAFF. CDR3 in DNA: TGTGCCAGCAGGGGACGAACTGAAGCTTTCTTT.

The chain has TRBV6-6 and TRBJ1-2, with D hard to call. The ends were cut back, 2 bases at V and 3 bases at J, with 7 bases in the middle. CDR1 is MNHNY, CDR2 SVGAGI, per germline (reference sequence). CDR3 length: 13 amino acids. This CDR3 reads CASSYRVDYGYTF. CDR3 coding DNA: TGTGCCAGCAGTTACAGGGTTGACTATGGCTACACCTTC.

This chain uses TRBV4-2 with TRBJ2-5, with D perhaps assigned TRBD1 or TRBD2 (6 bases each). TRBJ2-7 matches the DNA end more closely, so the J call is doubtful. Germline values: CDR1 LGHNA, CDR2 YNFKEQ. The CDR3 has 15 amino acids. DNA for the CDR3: TGTGCCAGCAGCCAGGGGGGCGGGAACTACTACGAGCAGTACTTC. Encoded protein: CASSQGGGNYYEQYF.

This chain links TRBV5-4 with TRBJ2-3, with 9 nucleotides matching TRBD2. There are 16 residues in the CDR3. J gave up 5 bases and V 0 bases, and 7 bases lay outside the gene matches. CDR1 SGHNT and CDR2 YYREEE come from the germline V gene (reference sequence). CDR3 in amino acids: CASSLVAGGLVDTQYF. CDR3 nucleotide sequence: TGTGCCAGCAGCTTGGTGGCGGGAGGGCTGGTAGATACGCAGTATTTT. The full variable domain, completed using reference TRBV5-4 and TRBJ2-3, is ETGVTQSPTHLIKTRGQQVTLRCSSQSGHNTVSWYQQALGQGPQFIFQYYREEENGRGNFPPRFSGLQFPNYSSELNVNALELDDSALYLCASSLVAGGLVDTQYFGPGTRLTVL.

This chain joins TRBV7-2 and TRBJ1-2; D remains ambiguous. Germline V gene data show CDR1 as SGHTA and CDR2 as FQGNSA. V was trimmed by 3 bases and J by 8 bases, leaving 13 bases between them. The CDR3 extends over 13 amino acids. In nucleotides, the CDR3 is TGTGCCAGCAGCTTCTCCGAGGGAATGGGCTACACCTTC. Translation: CASSFSEGMGYTF. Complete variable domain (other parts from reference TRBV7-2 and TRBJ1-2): GAGVSQSPSNKVTEKGKDVELRCDPISGHTALYWYRQSLGQGLEFLIYFQGNSAPDKSGLPSDRFSAERTGGSVSTLTIQRTQQEDSAVYLCASSFSEGMGYTFGSGTRLTVV.

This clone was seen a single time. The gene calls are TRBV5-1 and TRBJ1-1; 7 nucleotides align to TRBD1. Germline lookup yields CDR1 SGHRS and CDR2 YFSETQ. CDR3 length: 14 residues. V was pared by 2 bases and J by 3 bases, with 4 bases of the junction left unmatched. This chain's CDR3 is CASSFRQGDTEAFF. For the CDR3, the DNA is TGCGCCAGCAGCTTCCGACAGGGTGACACTGAAGCTTTCTTT.

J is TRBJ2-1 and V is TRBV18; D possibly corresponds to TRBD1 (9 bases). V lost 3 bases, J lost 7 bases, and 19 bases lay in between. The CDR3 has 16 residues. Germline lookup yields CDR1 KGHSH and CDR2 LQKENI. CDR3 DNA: TGTGCCAGCTCACCTCCCGGGACAGGGACTAGGAATGAGCAGTTCTTC. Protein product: CASSPPGTGTRNEQFF.

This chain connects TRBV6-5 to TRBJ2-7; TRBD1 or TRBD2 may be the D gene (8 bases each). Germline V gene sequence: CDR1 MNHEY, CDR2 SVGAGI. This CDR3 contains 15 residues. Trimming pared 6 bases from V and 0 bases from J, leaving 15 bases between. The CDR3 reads CASSRQGTSSYEQYF. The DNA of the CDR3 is TGTGCCAGCAGCCGACAGGGGACTAGCTCCTACGAGCAGTACTTC.

Here the CDR3 DNA reads TGTGCCAGCAGCTGGACGGGAGATACGCAGTATTTT. Translating gives CASSWTGDTQYF. V is TRBV5-6 and J is TRBJ2-3, with unresolved D. Germline loops: CDR1 SGHDT, CDR2 YYEEEE. With 3 bases removed from V and 5 bases from J, the gap between germline ends came to 7 bases. CDR3 length equals 12 residues. Full variable domain (rest looked up from reference TRBV5-6 and TRBJ2-3): DAGVTQSPTHLIKTRGQQVTLRCSPKSGHDTVSWYQQALGQGPQFIFQYYEEEERQRGNFPDRFSGHQFPNYSSELNVNALLLGDSALYLCASSWTGDTQYFGPGTRLTVL.

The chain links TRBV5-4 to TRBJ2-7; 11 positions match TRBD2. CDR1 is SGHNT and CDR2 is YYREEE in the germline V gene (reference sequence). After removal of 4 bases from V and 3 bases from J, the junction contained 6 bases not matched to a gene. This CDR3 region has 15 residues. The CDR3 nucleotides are TGTGCCAGCAGCGCCGCCGGGACTAGCGGCTACGAGCAGTACTTC. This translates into CASSAAGTSGYEQYF.

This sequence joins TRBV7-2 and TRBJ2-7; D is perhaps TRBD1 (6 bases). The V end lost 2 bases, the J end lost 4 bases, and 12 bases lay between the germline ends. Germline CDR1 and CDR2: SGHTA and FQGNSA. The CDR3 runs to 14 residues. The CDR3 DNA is TGTGCCAGCAGCTTAAGGCAGGGGCCATACGAGCAGTACTTC. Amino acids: CASSLRQGPYEQYF.

The CDR3 DNA reads TGCGCCAGCAGCTTGGTCGGGACTAGCGGAACAGATACGCAGTATTTT. The encoded protein is CASSLVGTSGTDTQYF. The chain links TRBV5-1 to TRBJ2-3; 11 bases agree with TRBD2. V was pared by 0 bases and J by 3 bases, with 3 bases of the junction left unmatched. The CDR3 extends over 16 amino acids. The germline CDR1 and CDR2 sequences are SGHRS and YFSETQ.

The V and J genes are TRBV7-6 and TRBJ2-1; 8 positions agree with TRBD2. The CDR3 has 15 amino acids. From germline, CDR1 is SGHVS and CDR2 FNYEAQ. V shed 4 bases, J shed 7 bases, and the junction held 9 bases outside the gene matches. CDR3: CASSSAGTSTNEQFF. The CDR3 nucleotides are TGTGCCAGCAGCTCAGCCGGGACTAGTACAAATGAGCAGTTCTTC.

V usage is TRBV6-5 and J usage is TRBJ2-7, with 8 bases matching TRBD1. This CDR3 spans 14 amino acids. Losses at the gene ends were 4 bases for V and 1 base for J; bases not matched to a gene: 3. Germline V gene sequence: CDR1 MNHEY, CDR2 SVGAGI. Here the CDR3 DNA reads TGTGCCAGCAGTTGGACAGGGATATCCTACGAGCAGTACTTC. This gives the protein CASSWTGISYEQYF.

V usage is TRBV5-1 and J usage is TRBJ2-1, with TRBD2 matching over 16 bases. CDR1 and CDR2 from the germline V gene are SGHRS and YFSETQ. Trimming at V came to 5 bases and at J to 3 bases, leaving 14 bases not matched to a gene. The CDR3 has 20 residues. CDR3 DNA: TGCGCCAGCAGTCGTCGGCGGGGACTAGCGGGAGGGAAAGTCTACAATGAGCAGTTCTTC. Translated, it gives CASSRRRGLAGGKVYNEQFF.

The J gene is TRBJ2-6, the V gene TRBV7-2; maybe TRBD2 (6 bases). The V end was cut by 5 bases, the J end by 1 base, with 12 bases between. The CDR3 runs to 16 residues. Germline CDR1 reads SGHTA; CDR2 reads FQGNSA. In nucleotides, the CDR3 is TGTGCCAGCAGCCCGCAGAGCGGGTCTGGGGCCAACGTCCTGACTTTC. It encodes CASSPQSGSGANVLTF.

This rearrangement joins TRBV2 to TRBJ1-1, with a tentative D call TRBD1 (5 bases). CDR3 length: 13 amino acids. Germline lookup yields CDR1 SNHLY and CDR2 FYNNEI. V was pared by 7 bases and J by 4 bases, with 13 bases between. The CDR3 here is CASKLGRSTEAFF. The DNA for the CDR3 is TGTGCCAGCAAATTGGGACGGAGCACTGAAGCTTTCTTT.

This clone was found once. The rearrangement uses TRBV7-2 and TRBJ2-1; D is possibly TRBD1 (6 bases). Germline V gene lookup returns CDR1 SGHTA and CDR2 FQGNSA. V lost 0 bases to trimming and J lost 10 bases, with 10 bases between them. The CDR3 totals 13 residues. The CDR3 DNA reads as TGTGCCAGCAGCTTAGCCAGGGGCCGGGAGCAGTTCTTC. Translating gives CASSLARGREQFF.

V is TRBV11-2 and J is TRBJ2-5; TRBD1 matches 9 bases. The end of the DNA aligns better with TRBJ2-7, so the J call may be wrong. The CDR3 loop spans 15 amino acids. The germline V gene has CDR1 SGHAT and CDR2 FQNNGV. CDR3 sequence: CASSATGGTWYEQYF. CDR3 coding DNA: TGTGCCAGCAGCGCAACAGGGGGCACGTGGTACGAGCAGTACTTC.